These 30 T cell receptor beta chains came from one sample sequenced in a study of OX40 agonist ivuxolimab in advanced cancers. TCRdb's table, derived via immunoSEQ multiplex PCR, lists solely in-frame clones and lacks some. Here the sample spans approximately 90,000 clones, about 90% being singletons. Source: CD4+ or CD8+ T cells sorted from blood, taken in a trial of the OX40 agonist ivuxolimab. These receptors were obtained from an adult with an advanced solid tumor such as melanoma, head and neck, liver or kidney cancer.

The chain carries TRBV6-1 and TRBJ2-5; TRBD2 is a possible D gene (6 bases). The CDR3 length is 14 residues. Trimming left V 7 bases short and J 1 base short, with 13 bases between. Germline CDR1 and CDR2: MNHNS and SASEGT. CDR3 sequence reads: CASTPTSFQETQYF. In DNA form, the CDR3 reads TGTGCCAGCACCCCAACTAGCTTCCAAGAGACCCAGTACTTC.

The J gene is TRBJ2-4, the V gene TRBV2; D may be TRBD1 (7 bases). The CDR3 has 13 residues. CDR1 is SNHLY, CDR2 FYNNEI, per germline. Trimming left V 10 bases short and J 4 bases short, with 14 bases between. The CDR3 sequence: CAIGSGGKNIQYF. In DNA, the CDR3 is TGTGCCATCGGTTCAGGGGGGAAAAACATTCAGTACTTC.

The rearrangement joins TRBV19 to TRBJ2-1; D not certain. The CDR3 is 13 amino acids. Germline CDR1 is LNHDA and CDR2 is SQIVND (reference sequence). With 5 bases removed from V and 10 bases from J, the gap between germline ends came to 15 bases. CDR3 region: CASSSSPPREQFF. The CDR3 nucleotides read TGTGCCAGTAGTTCCAGCCCTCCACGAGAGCAGTTCTTC.

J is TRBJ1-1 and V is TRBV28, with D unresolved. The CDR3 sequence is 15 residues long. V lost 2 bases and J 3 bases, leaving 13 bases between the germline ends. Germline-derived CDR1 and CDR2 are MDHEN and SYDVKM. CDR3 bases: TGTGCCAGCAGTTTAGGCGCTGGGTCCTACACTGAAGCTTTCTTT. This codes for CASSLGAGSYTEAFF.

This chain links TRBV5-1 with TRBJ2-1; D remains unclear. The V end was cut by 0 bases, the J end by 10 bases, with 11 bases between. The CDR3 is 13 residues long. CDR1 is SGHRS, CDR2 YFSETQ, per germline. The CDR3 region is CASSLAGDREQFF. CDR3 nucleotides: TGCGCCAGCAGCTTGGCCGGTGATCGGGAGCAGTTCTTC.

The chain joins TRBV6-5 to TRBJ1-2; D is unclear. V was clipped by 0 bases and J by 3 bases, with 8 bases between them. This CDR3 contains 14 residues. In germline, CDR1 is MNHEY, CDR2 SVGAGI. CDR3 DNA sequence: TGTGCCAGCAGTTACTCGGGAAGGGACTATGGCTACACCTTC. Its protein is CASSYSGRDYGYTF.

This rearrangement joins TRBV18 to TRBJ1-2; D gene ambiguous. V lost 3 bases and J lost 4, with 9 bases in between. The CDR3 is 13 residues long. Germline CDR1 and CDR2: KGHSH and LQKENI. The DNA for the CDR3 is TGTGCCAGCTCACCGGACCAGACCTATGGCTACACCTTC. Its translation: CASSPDQTYGYTF.

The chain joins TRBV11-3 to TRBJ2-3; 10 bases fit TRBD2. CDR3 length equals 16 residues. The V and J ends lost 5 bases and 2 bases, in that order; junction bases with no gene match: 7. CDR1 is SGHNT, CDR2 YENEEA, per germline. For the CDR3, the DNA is TGTGCCAGCAGCCCCCGGACTAGCGGAACCACAGATACGCAGTATTTT. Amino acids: CASSPRTSGTTDTQYF.

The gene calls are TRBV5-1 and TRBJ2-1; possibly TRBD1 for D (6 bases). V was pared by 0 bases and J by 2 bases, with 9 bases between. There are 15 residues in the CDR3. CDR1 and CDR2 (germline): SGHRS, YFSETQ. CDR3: CASSLEGTPYNEQFF. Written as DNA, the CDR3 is TGCGCCAGCAGCTTGGAAGGGACACCCTACAATGAGCAGTTCTTC.

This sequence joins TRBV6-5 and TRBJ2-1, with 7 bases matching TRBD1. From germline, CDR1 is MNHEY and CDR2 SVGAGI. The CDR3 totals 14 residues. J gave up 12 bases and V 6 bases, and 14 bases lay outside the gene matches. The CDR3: CASRSLVGGAGQFF. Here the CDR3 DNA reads TGTGCCAGCAGGTCCCTAGTAGGGGGCGCGGGGCAGTTCTTC.

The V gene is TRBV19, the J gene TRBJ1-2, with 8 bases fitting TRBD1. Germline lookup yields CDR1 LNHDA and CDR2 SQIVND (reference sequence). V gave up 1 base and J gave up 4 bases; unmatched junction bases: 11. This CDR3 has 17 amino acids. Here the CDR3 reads CASSIGDRGVRGYGYTF. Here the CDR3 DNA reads TGTGCCAGTAGTATAGGTGACAGGGGAGTGAGGGGCTATGGCTACACCTTC.

In DNA form, the CDR3 reads TGTGCCAGCAGTTTATCAGGACAGTCCTTCTATGGCTACACCTTC. Protein: CASSLSGQSFYGYTF. The chain employs TRBV27 and TRBJ1-2; maybe TRBD1 (6 bases). Trimming stripped 0 bases from V and 4 bases from J, with 12 bases between. CDR1 and CDR2 (germline): MNHEY, SMNVEV (reference sequence). The CDR3 has 15 residues.

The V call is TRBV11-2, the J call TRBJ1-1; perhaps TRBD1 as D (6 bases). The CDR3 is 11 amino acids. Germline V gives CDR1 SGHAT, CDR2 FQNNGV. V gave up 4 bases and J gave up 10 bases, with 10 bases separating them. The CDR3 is CASSWGLVAFF. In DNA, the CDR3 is TGTGCCAGCAGCTGGGGGCTGGTAGCTTTCTTT.

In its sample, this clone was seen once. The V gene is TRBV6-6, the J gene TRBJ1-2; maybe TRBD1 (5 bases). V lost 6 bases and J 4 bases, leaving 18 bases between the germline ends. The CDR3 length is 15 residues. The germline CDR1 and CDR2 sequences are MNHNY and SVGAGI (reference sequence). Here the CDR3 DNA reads TGTGCCAGCAGCCCCGTCGGAGAGGGGATCTATGGCTACACCTTC. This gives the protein CASSPVGEGIYGYTF.

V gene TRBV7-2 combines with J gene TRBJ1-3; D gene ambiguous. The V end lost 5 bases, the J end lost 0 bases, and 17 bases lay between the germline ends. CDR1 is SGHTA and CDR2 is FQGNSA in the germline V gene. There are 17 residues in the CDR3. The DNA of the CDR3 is TGTGCCAGCAGCGAACAGCCTATGGGAGTCTCTGGAAACACCATATATTTT. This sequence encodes CASSEQPMGVSGNTIYF.

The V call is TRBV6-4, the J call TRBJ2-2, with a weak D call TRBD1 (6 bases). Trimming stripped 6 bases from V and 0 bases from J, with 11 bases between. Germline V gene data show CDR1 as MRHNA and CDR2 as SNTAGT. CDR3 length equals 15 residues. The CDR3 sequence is CASSGQFANTGELFF. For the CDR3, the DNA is TGTGCCAGCAGCGGACAGTTCGCGAACACCGGGGAGCTGTTTTTT.

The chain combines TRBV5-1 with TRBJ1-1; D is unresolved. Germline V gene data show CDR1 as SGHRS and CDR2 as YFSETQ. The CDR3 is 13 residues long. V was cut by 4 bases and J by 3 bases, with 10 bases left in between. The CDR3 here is CASSPRGDTEAFF. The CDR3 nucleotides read TGCGCCAGCAGCCCCCGGGGTGACACTGAAGCTTTCTTT.

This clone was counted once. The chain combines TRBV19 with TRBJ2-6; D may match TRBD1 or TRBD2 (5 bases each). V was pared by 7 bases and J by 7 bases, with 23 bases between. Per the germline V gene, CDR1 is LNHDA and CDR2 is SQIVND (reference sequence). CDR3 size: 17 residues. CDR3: CASIRRGAPVGANVLTF. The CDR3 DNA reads TGTGCCAGTATTAGACGAGGGGCCCCGGTTGGAGCCAACGTCCTGACTTTC.

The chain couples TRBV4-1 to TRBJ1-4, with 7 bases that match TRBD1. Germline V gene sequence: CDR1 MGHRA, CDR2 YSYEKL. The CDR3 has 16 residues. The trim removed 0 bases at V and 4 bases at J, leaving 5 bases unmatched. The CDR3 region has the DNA TGCGCCAGCAGCCAAGAGGACAGGCGAGGTAATGAAAAACTGTTTTTT. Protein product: CASSQEDRRGNEKLFF.

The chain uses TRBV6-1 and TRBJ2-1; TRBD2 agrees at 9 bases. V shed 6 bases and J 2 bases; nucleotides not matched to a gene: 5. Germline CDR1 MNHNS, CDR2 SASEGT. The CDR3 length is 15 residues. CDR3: CASSAGGPTYNEQFF. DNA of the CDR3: TGTGCCAGCAGCGCGGGGGGGCCAACCTACAATGAGCAGTTCTTC.

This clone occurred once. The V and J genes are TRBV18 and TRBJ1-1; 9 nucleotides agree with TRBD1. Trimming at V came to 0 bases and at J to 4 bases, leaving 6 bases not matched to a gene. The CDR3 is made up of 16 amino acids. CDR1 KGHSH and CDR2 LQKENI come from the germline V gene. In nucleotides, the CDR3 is TGTGCCAGCTCACCACCGGTGGGGACAGGGTCCACTGAAGCTTTCTTT. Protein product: CASSPPVGTGSTEAFF.

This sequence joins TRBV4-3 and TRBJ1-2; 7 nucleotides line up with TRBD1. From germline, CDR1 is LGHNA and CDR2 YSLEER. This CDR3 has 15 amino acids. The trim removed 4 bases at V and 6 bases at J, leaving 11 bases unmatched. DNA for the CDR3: TGCGCCAGCAGCCTATTAGGGGGCAGGGACCATGGCTACACCTTC. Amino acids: CASSLLGGRDHGYTF.

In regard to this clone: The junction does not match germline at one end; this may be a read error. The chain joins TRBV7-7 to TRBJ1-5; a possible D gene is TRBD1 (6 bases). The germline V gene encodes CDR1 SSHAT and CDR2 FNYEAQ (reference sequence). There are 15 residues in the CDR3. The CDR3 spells CASSPGACSNQPQHF. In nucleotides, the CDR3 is TGTGCTAGCAGCCCAGGGGCTTGTAGCAATCAGCCCCAGCATTTT.

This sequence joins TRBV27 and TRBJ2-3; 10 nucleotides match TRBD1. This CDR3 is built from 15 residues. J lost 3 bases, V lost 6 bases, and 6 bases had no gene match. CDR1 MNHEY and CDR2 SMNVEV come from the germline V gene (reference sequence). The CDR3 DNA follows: TGTGCCAGCAGCCTCGACAGGGGGCTAACAGATACGCAGTATTTT. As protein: CASSLDRGLTDTQYF.

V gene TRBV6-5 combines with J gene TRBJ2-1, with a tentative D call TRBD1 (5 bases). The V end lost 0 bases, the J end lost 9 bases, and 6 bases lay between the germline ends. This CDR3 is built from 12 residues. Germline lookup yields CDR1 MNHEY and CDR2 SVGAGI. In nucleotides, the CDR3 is TGTGCCAGCAGTTACTCGGGGCGTGAGCAGTTCTTC. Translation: CASSYSGREQFF.

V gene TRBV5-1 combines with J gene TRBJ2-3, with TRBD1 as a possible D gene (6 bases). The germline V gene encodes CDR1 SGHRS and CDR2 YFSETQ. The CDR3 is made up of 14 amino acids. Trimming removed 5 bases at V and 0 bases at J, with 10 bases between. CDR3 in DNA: TGCGCCAGCAGGGACAGCTCTAGCACAGATACGCAGTATTTT. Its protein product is CASRDSSSTDTQYF.

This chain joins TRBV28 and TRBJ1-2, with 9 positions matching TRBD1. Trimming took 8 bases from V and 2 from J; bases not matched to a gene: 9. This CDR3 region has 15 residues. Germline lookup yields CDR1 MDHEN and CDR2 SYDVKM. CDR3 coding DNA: TGTGCCAGCGCCCCGGGACAGGGTTGGAACTATGGCTACACCTTC. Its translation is CASAPGQGWNYGYTF.

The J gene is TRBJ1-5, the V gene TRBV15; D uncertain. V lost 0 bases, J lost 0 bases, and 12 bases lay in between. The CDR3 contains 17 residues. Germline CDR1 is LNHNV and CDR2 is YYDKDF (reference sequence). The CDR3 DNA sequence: TGTGCCACCAGCAGAGAAGCAGCAGGATATAGCAATCAGCCCCAGCATTTT. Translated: CATSREAAGYSNQPQHF.

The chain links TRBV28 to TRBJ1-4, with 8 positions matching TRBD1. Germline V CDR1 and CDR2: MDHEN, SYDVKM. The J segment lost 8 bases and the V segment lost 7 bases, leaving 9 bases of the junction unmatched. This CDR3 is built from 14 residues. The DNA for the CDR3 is TGTGCCAGCATGCCTTCCGGGACAGGCGAAAAACTGTTTTTT. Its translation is CASMPSGTGEKLFF.

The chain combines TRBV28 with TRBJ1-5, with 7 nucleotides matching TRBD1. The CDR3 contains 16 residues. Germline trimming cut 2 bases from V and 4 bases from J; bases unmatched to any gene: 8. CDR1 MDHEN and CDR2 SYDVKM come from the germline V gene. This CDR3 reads CASSLTPGQANQPQHF. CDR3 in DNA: TGTGCCAGCAGTTTAACCCCCGGACAGGCGAATCAGCCCCAGCATTTT.